This T cell receptor (beta chain) came from a study of blood T cell repertoires in COVID-19. The CDR3 runs to 13 residues. V dropped 7 bases and J dropped 3 bases, with 9 bases sitting between them. Germline V gene lookup returns CDR1 MNHEY and CDR2 SVGAGI. This table comes from immunoSEQ multiplex PCR, and its TCRdb copy is limited to in-frame clones, with some not included. In the table there are about 150,000 clones, approximately 86% of which are singletons. The receptor was isolated from an older woman with active or convalescent COVID-19. Material for sequencing was peripheral blood. V gene TRBV6-5 combines with J gene TRBJ2-2, with D perhaps matching TRBD1 (5 bases). Written as DNA, the CDR3 is TGTGCCAGCAATTCCAGGGACACCGGGGAGCTGTTTTTT. Protein product: CASNSRDTGELFF.